Following are 6 T cell receptor beta chains from one sample sequenced in a study of shared clonotypes between healthy human individuals. Positive CCR7 selection of CD45RO-negative cells yielded the naive CD8 cells, and terminally differentiated effector memory CD45RA+ cells were excluded. Sequencing used immunoSEQ multiplex PCR; TCRdb keeps in-frame clones, though not all of them. The sample has hundreds of thousands of clones; 96% are singletons. The source material was naive CD8+ T cells sorted from blood. Receptors originate from a woman aged 30 to 39 in good health.

The V gene is TRBV30, the J gene TRBJ2-7, with 14 nucleotides matching TRBD2. The CDR3 has 16 residues. J was trimmed by 0 bases and V by 2 bases; bases with no gene match: 3. Per the germline V gene, CDR1 is GTSNPN and CDR2 is SVGIG (reference sequence). Here the CDR3 DNA reads TGTGCCTGGAGTTCGGGACTAGCGGGGGACTCCTACGAGCAGTACTTC. This encodes CAWSSGLAGDSYEQYF. The full variable domain, rest sourced from reference TRBV30 and TRBJ2-7, is SQTIHQWPATLVQPVGSPLSLECTVEGTSNPNLYWYRQAAGRGLQLLFYSVGIGQISSEVPQNLSASRPQDRQFILSSKKLLLSDSGFYLCAWSSGLAGDSYEQYFGPGTRLTVT.

This chain links TRBV28 with TRBJ1-2, with D hard to call. Per germline, CDR1 MDHEN and CDR2 SYDVKM. The CDR3 loop spans 13 amino acids. Trimming took off 5 bases at V and 8 bases at J, with 15 bases between the two ends. The DNA of the CDR3 is TGTGCCAGCAGTCCCCGGGCAGTGGAGGGCTACACCTTC. The encoded protein is CASSPRAVEGYTF.

V gene TRBV15 combines with J gene TRBJ2-7; D is tentatively TRBD1 or TRBD2 (5 bases each). V dropped 1 base and J dropped 0 bases, with 13 bases sitting between them. The CDR3 runs 16 residues. The V gene's germline CDR1 is LNHNV and CDR2 YYDKDF (reference sequence). CDR3 region: CATSRAGTGSSYEQYF. The CDR3 nucleotides are TGTGCCACCAGCAGAGCCGGGACGGGTAGCTCCTACGAGCAGTACTTC.

The gene calls are TRBV30 and TRBJ2-2, with 9 nucleotides matching TRBD2. V shed 4 bases, J shed 11 bases, and the junction held 11 bases outside the gene matches. This CDR3 is built from 14 residues. Germline CDR1 GTSNPN, CDR2 SVGIG (reference sequence). CDR3: CAWMLAGNSAELFF. In nucleotides, the CDR3 is TGTGCCTGGATGCTAGCGGGGAACTCGGCCGAGCTGTTTTTT.

V and J are TRBV6-5 and TRBJ2-7; 10 bases fit TRBD1. CDR3 length: 14 residues. From germline, CDR1 is MNHEY and CDR2 SVGAGI. The V segment lost 5 bases and the J segment 5 bases; nucleotides outside the gene matches: 6. The CDR3 region has the DNA TGTGCCAGCAGTCCCGGGACAGGGGTGAACGAGCAGTACTTC. The encoded protein is CASSPGTGVNEQYF.

This rearrangement joins TRBV27 to TRBJ2-1; D is unclear. The CDR3 loop spans 15 amino acids. In germline, CDR1 is MNHEY, CDR2 SMNVEV (reference sequence). V lost 2 bases and J 5 bases, leaving 13 bases between the germline ends. CDR3 protein: CASSLGVRTDNEQFF. DNA for the CDR3: TGTGCCAGCAGTTTAGGTGTCAGGACGGACAATGAGCAGTTCTTC.